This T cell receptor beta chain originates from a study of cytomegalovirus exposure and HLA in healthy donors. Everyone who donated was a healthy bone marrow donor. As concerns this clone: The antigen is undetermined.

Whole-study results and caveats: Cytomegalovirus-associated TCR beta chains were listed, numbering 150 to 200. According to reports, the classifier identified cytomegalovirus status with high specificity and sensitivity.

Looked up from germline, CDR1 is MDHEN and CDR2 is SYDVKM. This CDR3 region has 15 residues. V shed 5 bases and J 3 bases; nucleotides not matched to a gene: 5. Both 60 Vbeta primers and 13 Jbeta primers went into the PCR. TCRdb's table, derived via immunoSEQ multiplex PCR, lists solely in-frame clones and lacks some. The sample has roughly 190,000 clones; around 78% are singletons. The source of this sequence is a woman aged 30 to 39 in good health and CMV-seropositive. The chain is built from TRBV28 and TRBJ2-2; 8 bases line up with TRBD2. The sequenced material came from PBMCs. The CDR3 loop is CASSLPAGDTGELFF. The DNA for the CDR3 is TGTGCCAGCAGTCTCCCAGCGGGGGACACCGGGGAGCTGTTTTTT.